This T cell receptor beta chain was profiled in a study of blood T cells in healthy people across ages. Study outcomes and limitations: Older individuals had lower TCR beta diversity per million T cells (the decline was roughly linear). Strong correlation linked observed beta diversity and percent naive T cells.

The sample holds a few counts of this clonotype. Its target is unknown. Alongside a J-beta primer mix, a sample-barcoded 5' primer served in a second PCR lasting about 7 to 12 cycles. TCRdb re-analysed the 5' RACE reads in MiXCR, keeping a single row per CDR3 protein. The repertoire holds over 600,000 distinct CDR3 sequences, around 21% seen once, with roughly 3.9% in the top ten. This TCR came from a man between 65 and 80 years old in good health. The sequencing input was blood.

The CDR3 coding sequence is TGCAGTGTCTGGACTAGCGGGAGGGCCGGGAGCTCCTACAATGAGCAGTTCTTC. Translating it yields CSVWTSGRAGSSYNEQFF. The V gene is TRBV20-1, the J gene TRBJ2-1; 15 bases agree with TRBD2. This CDR3 has 18 residues. Germline assignment: CDR1 DFQATT and CDR2 SNEGSKA (reference sequence). The ends lost 7 bases at V and 0 bases at J; junction bases unmatched: 10.